The present TCR beta chain was sequenced within a study of STAT5B mutations in CD4+ large granular lymphocyte leukemia. Germline lookup yields CDR1 LNHDA and CDR2 SQIVND (reference sequence). Trimming removed 1 base from V and 4 bases from J, with 16 bases in between. CDR3 length: 16 residues. Study-wide results and caveats: TRBV06-family usage was enriched in top patient clones (8/27) versus controls (2/35).

The repertoire was sequenced with immunoSEQ multiplex PCR; TCRdb's copy has only in-frame clones and lacks some. The sample lists tens of thousands of clones; 81% were seen once. For this clone: The antigen remains unidentified.

The clonotype was recovered from a human donor in good health. The chain employs TRBV19 and TRBJ1-2, with D perhaps TRBD1 (5 bases). The sequencing sample was made of CD4+ T cells from blood buffy coats. CDR3 DNA: TGTGCCAGTAGTATAGGCTGGGACGGAACTCGCTATGGCTACACCTTC. Amino acids: CASSIGWDGTRYGYTF.